This paragraph reports one T cell receptor beta chain. The clone's antigen remains unknown. Within one base of it there is no much larger clone, and no base qualities were kept. The cohort comprised fewer than 750 healthy bone marrow donors. All cohort members were sampled while nominally healthy, although unrecorded immune exposures were likely present. The donor was CMV seropositive and was included in the group of 270 or so seropositive cohort members. Every donor gave a peripheral blood sample, and the peripheral blood mononuclear cells from that sample were used for TCR beta sequencing. Genomic DNA was extracted from the blood cell samples with the Qiagen DNeasy Blood Extraction Kit. Counted from cysteine to phenylalanine, this CDR3 has 13 amino acids. Only the CDR3 portion is preserved as DNA: 39 bases, with reading frame beginning at the first base. From the germline V gene, CDR1 is MNHEY and CDR2 is SVGAGI. The trim is 0 bases for V and 8 bases for J, with a gap of 10 bases between the germline ends.

This entry belongs to a study of cytomegalovirus exposure and HLA in healthy donors (dated by TCRdb to the late 2010s). Regarding the study in general: An earlier analysis of some 620 of the donors reported about 280 Gb of sequence data and 117 million unique TCR beta sequences obtained from 150 million to 200 million T cells. An early release covering about 600 HLA-typed donors comprised 250 to 350 gigabases of sequencing data and 85 million to 100 million unique TCR sequences. Of the roughly 400 genotyped donors, around 81% fell in the genetic ancestry cluster associated with self-reported Caucasian donors. The aim of the study was to test whether cataloging public T cell receptors could identify signatures of past pathogen exposure. The study used immunosequencing to profile the T cell repertoires of approximately 640 subjects and linked those repertoires to cytomegalovirus serostatus. A separate validation cohort of more than 100 different subjects was used in addition to the 666-subject first cohort. To predict cytomegalovirus infection status, the study combined high-throughput TCR immunosequencing, statistical association of individual TCRs with disease status, and machine learning. A later analysis re-examined previously published TCR beta repertoires from hundreds of donors and added high-resolution HLA genotyping to investigate patterns of TCR occurrence. Rather than drawing on any new phenotypic data, the later analysis identified candidate immune exposures from TCR beta sequences and the way those sequences occurred across donors. To decide whether each TCR beta V gene segment behaved as functional or pseudogenic, an earlier analysis of nearly 600 of the donors relied on high-throughput TCR beta sequencing. Donor age, sex, ethnicity and CMV serostatus were compiled together with the repertoire data. A later genetic analysis used genome-wide SNP genotypes for about 65% of the 666 donors, treating that subset as a discovery cohort. Every discovery cohort repertoire had been produced on one sequencing platform. Both class I and class II loci were covered by HLA typing, at four-digit resolution. The number of typed donors differed by locus: roughly 620-630 for A, B, C, DRB1 and DQB1; approximately 540 for DQA1; approximately 600 for DPA1; and 400 to 480 for DPB1. A handful of DR-DQ haplotypes were treated as single units for association and clustering because of strong linkage in the cohort. Among some 410 genotyped donors of the cohort, an average of approximately 240,000 unique TCR beta nucleotide sequences was sequenced per donor, of which roughly 17% were non-productive.

Libraries were constructed by the immunoSEQ multiplex PCR assay. The multiplex PCR relied on a mix of 60 forward primers for TCR Vbeta segments and 13 reverse primers for TCR Jbeta segments. The CDR3 region of rearranged TCR beta genes was amplified from genomic DNA with a multiplex PCR assay. The Illumina HiSeq System was used to sequence the amplified TCR beta libraries as 87-base-pair reads. The authors' analysis ran thus. A later analysis tallied roughly 78 million unique TCR beta chains across the approximately 670 repertoires, and about 12 million of those chains were shared by two or more donors. Raw reads were error-corrected and collapsed into unique sequences with a nearest-neighbor algorithm that merged closely related sequences to remove PCR and sequencing errors. Alignment of CDR3 sequences to IMGT reference sequences was used to assign V, D and J gene segments. For a sequence to be retained, a match of at least six nucleotides was required to both a V gene segment and a J gene segment. A rearrangement counted as productive if the CDR3 had no stop codons and remained in frame with V and J, and every other rearrangement counted as non-productive. Following IMGT convention, CDR3 was defined as the stretch from the second conserved V-encoded cysteine to the conserved J-encoded phenylalanine. The earlier analysis of 587 of the donors excluded sequences that lacked an unambiguous match to a single V gene segment. An earlier analysis of a few hundred of the donors called V segments functional above 56.7% productive rearrangements and segregating when the between-donor standard deviation exceeded 5%. To diagnose cytomegalovirus status from the catalog of TCR beta chain sequences, a statistical classification framework was built. In a later analysis, V and J genes were assigned by comparing TCR nucleotide sequences against IMGT/GENE-DB human TR gene sequences. A later analysis assigned CDR3 sequences and most-parsimonious VDJ recombination scenarios with the TCRdist pipeline. A later analysis defined each TCR beta chain by its CDR3 amino acid sequence plus V-gene family, and excluded reads lacking a unique V-gene family. To address suspected cross-contamination and a sequencing artifact, a later analysis removed some 620 highly shared, low-generation-probability nucleotide sequences. In a later analysis, a clonal expansion index was calculated for each public chain from normalized within-repertoire ranks of inferred template counts. In a later analysis, generation probabilities were computed with a VDJ recombination model fitted to out-of-frame rearrangements, and the resulting probabilities were checked against IGoR. In a later analysis, TCR-TCR, TCR-HLA and TCR-CMV co-occurrence was scored with hypergeometric tests, and a repertoire-size bias correction was applied to TCR pairs. False discovery rates were estimated in a later analysis by permuting HLA or CMV assignments 20 times. In a later analysis, co-occurring TCRs were grouped using DBSCAN, and TCRdist sequence similarity was added for clustering within HLA-allele-positive subsets. Repertoires with fewer than 30,000 or more than 120,000 public chains, plus five repertoires with anomalous nucleotide sharing, were excluded from co-occurrence clustering. In its TCRdb copy, this immuneACCESS table keeps in-frame sequences only and misses some clones. Where compared with another copy, unresolved V genes explain less than half of these, and the others have no known cause. From that table come the V and J calls and clone size; the DNA was used to work out D and trimming. Across this sample there are some 150,000 clones, with around four fifths seen only once. The ten largest clones represent about 8.1% of the sample.

Results the study describes overall, beyond this receptor: In a later analysis, TCR association rates were found to vary across HLA loci, with the most associated TCRs seen for DRB1 alleles and the fewest for HLA-C alleles. The presence/absence analyses assumed that sequencing depth was roughly uniform across donors, and that assumption may not be true. This cohort had only TCR beta chains sequenced, and the lack of alpha or paired-chain data limited which features could be detected. Correlated functional status among segregating V segments might reflect linkage disequilibrium, but an unknown experimental factor could not be ruled out. The study gave a list of over 150 TCR beta chains associated with cytomegalovirus. An association between a missense DCLRE1C variant and V-gene and J-gene trimming of TCR beta chains was found in a later genetic analysis and replicated in an independent cohort. Strong co-occurrence of HLA alleles, especially DR and DQ, made assigning TCR associations to individual alleles difficult. Some IMGT-functional V segments, including TRBV6-2 and TRBV6-3, could not be distinguished by the 87-base-pair reads and were therefore excluded. For the cohort, immune exposure information was limited to CMV serostatus. A few of the identified cytomegalovirus-associated TCR beta chains were confirmed in vitro to be specific for cytomegalovirus antigens. In a later analysis, HLA-associated TCR beta chains showed more clonal expansion and lower generation probabilities than non-associated chains that were equally common. It was suggested by the authors that the approach could potentially be generalized to other disease states and immunological phenotypes. The sequencing pipeline was judged likely to have produced a cluster of highly shared sequence variants as a technical artifact. Most TCR sequences were seen in very few donors, while some public TCRs were found in many individuals. HLA typing was unavailable for some donors at each locus, so association tests used only the typed subset. In both the original and validation cohorts, the classifier was reported to diagnose cytomegalovirus status with high specificity and sensitivity. A later analysis reported that several top co-occurrence clusters appeared linked to parvovirus B19, influenza, CMV and Epstein-Barr virus. In a later analysis, 15,000 to 20,000 TCR beta sequences were associated with specific HLA alleles at a false discovery rate of 0.05. The earlier analysis of approximately 540 of the donors excluded over 15 rarely observed V segments, including chromosome 9 orphons, because counts were too low. A further reported finding was that TCR beta sequences accurately predicted the HLA-A and HLA-B alleles for most subjects in the first cohort. In an earlier analysis of about 540 of the donors, most TCR beta V segments were observed in productive rearrangements about 90% or about 30% of the time, broadly matching IMGT annotations. According to a later genetic analysis, donors in an Asian-associated ancestry cluster had fewer N-insertions in productive TCRs than the approximately 650-donor mean. In a later analysis, most CMV-associated TCR beta chains were found to appear HLA-restricted, with HLA associations seemingly driven largely by CMV exposure.

Material: PBMCs. This sequence originates from a woman aged 45-65 years in good health and CMV-seropositive. The rearranged segments are TRBV6-5 and TRBJ1-2; TRBD1 could be the D gene, as 5 bases match. CDR3 reads: CASSYSQGLGYTF. The nucleotide sequence is TGTGCCAGCAGTTACTCTCAGGGTTTAGGCTACACCTTC.